Included here is one T cell receptor beta chain sequence, with context. The data stem from a study of cytomegalovirus exposure and HLA in healthy donors. In the PCR, 60 Vbeta and 13 Jbeta primers were used. The data were produced by immunoSEQ multiplex PCR, yet TCRdb's version contains in-frame clones alone and is incomplete. The table lists roughly 83,000 clones, roughly 77% of them singletons. The material sequenced was PBMCs. The receptor comes from a man in his fifties or sixties in good health and CMV-seronegative.

The CDR3 DNA reads TGTGCCAGCAGCTTAGTAGGGACAGGGTTCAATGAGCAGTTCTTC. Translating gives CASSLVGTGFNEQFF. The J gene is TRBJ2-1, the V gene TRBV7-8; 9 bases line up with TRBD1. Per germline, CDR1 SGHVS and CDR2 FQNEAQ. This CDR3 comprises 15 residues. V lost 1 base and J lost 6; bases outside the gene matches: 4.